Included here is one T cell receptor (beta chain) sequence, with context. Its cognate antigen is unknown. The study treated chemo-refractory metastatic non-small-cell lung cancer patients with focal radiation plus ipilimumab CTLA-4 blockade. Deletions cut 0 bases from V and 1 base from J, with 7 bases between. This CDR3 spans 14 amino acids. Germline V gives CDR1 SGDLS, CDR2 YYNGEE. Sequenced by immunoSEQ multiplex PCR; TCRdb stores in-frame clones only, minus some. Counted here are over 50,000 clones, 79% occurring once; the ten biggest clones make up 2.5% to 4%. The sample originates from a study of radiotherapy plus CTLA-4 blockade in lung cancer. Whole-study context: Objective responses were recorded in 15% to 20% of patients, with disease control recorded in 31%. Notes on the study in general: Among blood TCR repertoires after radiotherapy plus ipilimumab, tumor-derived clones expanded.

The chain joins TRBV9 to TRBJ2-5; maybe TRBD1 (5 bases). This TCR came from a human donor with non-small cell lung cancer who had a partial response to radiotherapy plus ipilimumab. The material was peripheral blood, obtained from a patient treated with radiotherapy plus ipilimumab. CDR3 bases: TGTGCCAGCAGCGTAGGACAGATCCAAGAGACCCAGTACTTC. Its protein product is CASSVGQIQETQYF.